This T cell receptor (beta chain) was observed in a study of cytomegalovirus exposure and HLA in healthy donors. Study outcomes and limitations: Analyzed later, association rates of TCRs varied across HLA loci, with DRB1 most and HLA-C fewest.

Germline lookup yields CDR1 SNHLY and CDR2 FYNNEI. Trimming shortened V by 5 bases and J by 7 bases, and 12 bases separated the two germline ends. This CDR3 has 12 residues. Use of 60 Vbeta and 13 Jbeta primers characterized the PCR. Generated by immunoSEQ multiplex PCR, the TCRdb table keeps only in-frame clones and is missing some. The table has 150,000 to 200,000 clones, 75% to 85% seen once. As for this clone: Its specificity is unknown.

The sequencing input was PBMCs. This sequence was found in a woman aged 45-65 years in good health and CMV-seronegative. The chain is built from TRBV2 and TRBJ2-7, with D maybe TRBD1 (5 bases). The CDR3 bases are TGTGCCAGCAGTCGCGACAGCTGGGAGCAGTACTTC. Its translation: CASSRDSWEQYF.